Listed below are T cell receptor beta chains from one sample, sequenced in a study of Graves' ophthalmopathy and Graves' hyperthyroidism. Via MiXCR, TCRdb re-called the multiplex PCR reads, giving one row per CDR3 protein. The sample yields hundreds of thousands of distinct CDR3 sequences, about 20% seen once. What was sequenced was peripheral blood. The receptors were sampled from a woman between 18 and 29 years old with stable Graves' hyperthyroidism. Some clones in this sample may be carry-over from other donors' samples. CDR3s include the opening cysteine and the closing phenylalanine or tryptophan. A D gene is named only where the DNA matches it firmly. Size tells how often a clone was seen (once, few, many) or the class of an expanded clone, and some rows leave it out.

clone_size | j_call | d_call | v_call | cdr3_aa | cdr3_nt
few | TRBJ1-1 | . | TRBV6-2/TRBV6-3 | CASSYRGTTEAFF | TGTGCCAGCAGTTACAGGGGAACGACTGAAGCTTTCTTT
. | TRBJ2-7 | . | TRBV20-1 | CSATSSESSYEQYF | TGCAGTGCTACCTCATCAGAAAGCTCCTACGAGCAGTACTTC
many | TRBJ1-1 | . | TRBV20-1 | CSALPAELNTEAFF | TGCAGTGCTCTACCGGCGGAGCTGAACACTGAAGCTTTCTTT
few | TRBJ2-2 | . | TRBV24-1 | CATSGWDSPNTGELFF | TGTGCCACCAGTGGCTGGGACTCTCCGAACACCGGGGAGCTGTTTTTT
. | TRBJ2-7 | . | TRBV27 | CASRSSPVEQYF | TGTGCCAGCAGATCTTCCCCAGTCGAGCAGTACTTC
many | TRBJ2-5 | . | TRBV11-2 | CASSLEGGYSGETQYF | TGTGCCAGCAGCTTAGAAGGGGGATATAGCGGAGAGACCCAGTACTTC
many | TRBJ2-3 | . | TRBV12-3/TRBV12-4 | CASSLGTGARDTQYF | TGTGCCAGCAGTTTAGGGACGGGGGCGAGAGATACGCAGTATTTT
. | TRBJ2-3 | TRBD2 | TRBV20-1 | CSARGLAEYTDTQYF | TGCAGTGCCCGCGGACTAGCGGAGTACACAGATACGCAGTATTTT
. | TRBJ1-5 | . | TRBV6-1 | CASSEGGENQPQHF | TGTGCCAGCAGTGAGGGTGGGGAAAATCAGCCCCAGCATTTT
many | TRBJ1-2 | TRBD1 | TRBV6-5 | CASSYADRRHYGYTF | TGTGCCAGCAGTTACGCGGACAGGCGTCACTATGGCTACACCTTC
many | TRBJ1-1 | . | TRBV19 | CASSSGTTNTEAFF | TGTGCCAGTTCTTCCGGGACAACGAACACTGAAGCTTTCTTT
many | TRBJ2-7 | . | TRBV27 | CASSLSEGDTYEQYF | TGTGCCAGCAGTTTATCGGAGGGCGATACCTACGAGCAGTACTTC
many | TRBJ2-5 | TRBD2 | TRBV7-2 | CASSLALAGGPSQETQYF | TGTGCCAGCAGCTTAGCACTAGCGGGGGGGCCCAGCCAAGAGACCCAGTACTTC
many | TRBJ1-6 | TRBD1 | TRBV6-5 | CASSYLGQGANSPLHF | TGTGCCAGCAGTTACCTGGGACAGGGGGCGAATTCACCCCTCCACTTT
many | TRBJ2-5 | . | TRBV9 | CASSVEGPSGTSDFQKTQYF | TGTGCCAGCAGCGTAGAGGGCCCCTCCGGGACATCTGACTTCCAAAAGACCCAGTACTTC
. | TRBJ2-2 | TRBD2 | TRBV5-1 | CASSLDAGEITGELFF | TGCGCCAGCAGCTTGGATGCGGGGGAGATCACCGGGGAGCTGTTTTTT
many | TRBJ1-5 | . | TRBV2 | CASSGQIYNQPQHF | TGTGCCAGCAGTGGGCAGATCTACAATCAGCCCCAGCATTTT
many | TRBJ2-7 | . | TRBV12-5 | CASGLVQGRHYEQYF | TGTGCTAGTGGTTTGGTACAGGGCAGGCACTACGAGCAGTACTTC
few | TRBJ2-2 | . | TRBV30 | CAWSTSSSHTGELFF | TGTGCCTGGAGTACTTCGAGCTCGCACACCGGGGAGCTGTTTTTT
few | TRBJ2-5 | TRBD1 | TRBV20-1 | CSAWTGVGYQETQYF | TGCAGTGCTTGGACAGGGGTCGGGTACCAAGAGACCCAGTACTTC
many | TRBJ1-1 | . | TRBV30 | CAWSLVRADTEAFF | TGTGCCTGGAGTCTGGTCAGGGCTGACACTGAAGCTTTCTTT
few | TRBJ2-7 | TRBD1 | TRBV20-1 | CSARPGQGATYEQYF | TGCAGTGCTAGACCTGGACAGGGAGCCACCTACGAGCAGTACTTC